This TCR beta chain was sequenced in a study of cytomegalovirus exposure and HLA in healthy donors. Study-wide results and caveats: Previously analyzed data showed that most TCR beta V segments were productive at a frequency of about 87% or about 30%.

About this clone: Its target is not known. The same CDR3 is also encoded by other DNA sequences in this sample.

Primers: 60 Vbeta forward and 13 Jbeta reverse. Sequencing was performed with immunoSEQ multiplex PCR; in TCRdb, only in-frame clones are kept and a portion is missing. The sample holds 150,000 to 200,000 clones, about 80% seen once. The germline CDR1 and CDR2 sequences are SNHLY and FYNNEI. Trimming removed 2 bases at V and 8 bases at J, with 7 bases between. The CDR3 is 12 amino acids. The receptor was isolated from a man aged 35-49 years in good health and CMV-seropositive. The sequenced sample consisted of PBMCs. The chain combines TRBV2 with TRBJ2-1; D unresolved. CDR3 protein: CASSELPHEQFF. CDR3 sequence (DNA): TGTGCCAGCAGTGAACTCCCCCATGAGCAGTTCTTC.